This T cell receptor (beta chain) was found in a study of vaccination effects on CD4 cells after COVID-19 (dated by TCRdb to between 2021 and 2024). For the wider study: Across the study, the median time from the second dose to post-vaccine sampling was 72 days (range 14 to 241). The Oncomine TCR Beta short-read assay on an Illumina iSeq 100 was used to sequence cultures from other donors in the study. Altogether, some 11 COVID-19 convalescent patients and a few SARS-CoV-2-naive healthy vaccine recipients made up the full study. SARS-CoV-2 spike-specific CD4+ TCR repertoires from before and after mRNA vaccination were compared in COVID-19 convalescent patients and in infection-naive vaccine recipients.

In the ViraFEST assay, PBMC were stimulated with viral peptide pools, and TCR sequencing was then used to find antigen-specific CD4+ T cell clonotypes based on their expansion. After less than 13 days of culture, CD4+ T cells were isolated with the EasySep CD4+ T cell isolation kit. Participants received two doses of either the BNT162b2 or the mRNA-1273 mRNA SARS-CoV-2 vaccine. Healthy vaccine recipients had no prior SARS-CoV-2 infection, confirmed by negative nucleocapsid antibodies before and after vaccination. Each well held more than 1.5 million PBMC cultured in IMDM containing around 5% human AB serum, roughly 10 IU/ml IL-2 and gentamicin, along with around 11 ug/ml peptides. Half of the culture medium was replaced with fresh IL-2-containing medium on days 3 and 7. Unless otherwise noted, each peptide stimulation condition was cultured in triplicate wells. PBMC were separated from whole blood using Ficoll-Paque Plus gradient centrifugation and were then either cryopreserved at -140C or used fresh. The spike proteins of SARS-CoV-2 and of the common cold coronaviruses HCoV-NL63, HCoV-OC43 and HCoV-229E were spanned by overlapping peptide pools. The QIAamp micro DNA kit was used to extract genomic DNA from the cultured CD4+ T cells.

Overall study results and their limits: In healthy vaccine recipients, vaccine-induced clones were almost all SARS-CoV-2 mono-reactive, with only 1 of 255 cross-reactive with common cold coronaviruses. The study was limited by a small number of convalescent patients, and early post-infection timepoints were lacking. Clones induced by infection and clones induced by vaccination both contracted markedly at late timepoints after vaccination, which fits with T cell responses waning over time.

Worth noting for this clone: Its specific antigen is unknown. No much larger clonotype is one base removed from it; base qualities were not supplied.

CDR1 is given as SGHNT and CDR2 as YYREEE, both from the germline V gene (reference sequence). Trimming costs V 1 base and J 13 bases, and their ends lie 12 bases apart. Spanning cysteine to phenylalanine, the CDR3 consists of 12 amino acids. Here the CDR3 DNA is all that survives: 36 bases in frame from base 1. Library preparation employed the immunoSEQ multiplex PCR assay. DNA from the cultured, isolated CD4+ T cells was subjected to TCR beta CDR3 sequencing. The authors processed their data as follows. The analysis removed non-productive TCR sequences, trimmed reads to the CDR3 region, and retained only CDR3s that were 7 or more amino acids long. Antigen-specific clonotypes were identified using the MANAFEST web app by comparison of expansion in peptide wells against reference cultures. For clones to be considered positive, expansion at FDR<0.05 versus reference and all other wells, an odds ratio above 5, and a frequency above 0.1% in two replicate wells were required. Cross-reactive clonotypes were defined as significantly expanded in SARS-CoV-2 spike wells and in at least one common cold coronavirus spike condition. CDR3 similarity was assessed by Levenshtein distance with the stringdist R package, and unrooted trees were built with ape in R 3.6.1. TCRdb provides this immuneACCESS table in a form limited to in-frame rearrangements. Some clones are lacking; in checked studies, under half of them reflect an unresolved V gene, and why the rest are absent is not known. The D gene and trimming were derived from the DNA, and the V and J assignments and clone size from that table. Within this sample are roughly 59,000 clones, with around four fifths of them counted one time only. The ten largest clones represent roughly 2% of the sample.

Sequenced material: CD4+ T cells from PBMCs cultured with HCoV-OC43 spike peptides, taken after COVID-19 vaccination. Explained via the paper, the cell subset or site label denotes: HCoV-OC43 spike overlapping peptide pool stimulation. The sequence was obtained from a human donor who received a COVID-19 vaccine. The sequence links TRBV5-4 to TRBJ2-1; perhaps TRBD1 is the D gene, with 6 bases matching. The CDR3 protein is CASSLQGSGQFF. The nucleotides read TGTGCCAGCAGCTTGCAGGGGAGTGGCCAGTTCTTC.